This TCR beta chain was profiled in a study of T-cell reconstitution after alpha-beta-depleted transplantation in children. Trimming removed 0 bases from V and 3 bases from J; junction bases left unmatched: 3. Germline CDR1 SGHRS, CDR2 YFSETQ. This CDR3 spans 14 amino acids. General study results and limits: About two months after transplant, alpha-beta T cells reportedly came from several hundred expanded graft clones. At day 60, the high TCRbeta diversity found in some patients originated from recipient T cells and thymic progenitors that had survived. T-cell counts and diversity at one year post-transplant came mainly from newly produced T cells.

This clonotype was picked up a small number of times. Its antigen remains unknown. The authors prepared the TCRbeta library with unique molecular identifiers. MiXCR, run by TCRdb on the PCR reads, gives a single entry per CDR3 protein. Among approximately 230,000 distinct CDR3 sequences listed, around 25% were seen once. This rearrangement joins TRBV5-1 to TRBJ2-7, with 7 bases fitting TRBD2. The receptor comes from a female patient aged 2 to 10 who had a stem cell transplant for congenital amegakaryocytic thrombocytopenia, so the T cells may come from the graft donor. This specimen was PBMCs, mostly from graft donor cells, taken 360 days after TCRalphabeta/CD19-depleted stem cell transplant. The CDR3 is CASSLAGRVYEQYF. The CDR3 DNA reads TGCGCCAGCAGCTTGGCAGGGAGGGTCTACGAGCAGTACTTC.